Below are 28 T cell receptor beta chains sequenced from a single sample in a study of fetal regulatory T cell absence and autoimmunity (dated by TCRdb to the late 2010s). Libraries were made using the immunoSEQ multiplex PCR assay. TCRdb provides this immuneACCESS table in a form limited to in-frame rearrangements. Some clones are lacking; in checked studies, under half of them reflect an unresolved V gene, and why the rest are absent is not known. The sample records more than 85,000 clones, about 78% of which are singletons. In total, the top ten clones hold roughly 2% of the sample. The material sequenced was pancreas tissue. The receptors derive from a male donor with IPEX syndrome.

The genes are TRBV7-9 and TRBJ2-3, with D tentatively TRBD1 or TRBD2 (5 bases each). V dropped 4 bases and J dropped 8 bases, with 13 bases sitting between them. CDR1 is SEHNR, CDR2 FQNEAQ, per germline (reference sequence). The CDR3 consists of 13 residues. The CDR3 is CASSSPGPGTQYF. As DNA, the CDR3 is TGTGCCAGCAGCTCCCCGGGACCGGGTACGCAGTATTTT.

The rearrangement links TRBV6-6 to TRBJ2-2; 14 bases match TRBD2. The CDR3 contains 15 residues. Per germline, CDR1 MNHNY and CDR2 SVGAGI (reference sequence). The V gene end was trimmed by 6 bases and the J gene end by 4 bases; junction bases not matched to a gene: 1. CDR3 DNA sequence: TGTGCCAGCAGGGGACTAGCGGGAGTCACCGGGGAGCTGTTTTTT. Residues: CASRGLAGVTGELFF.

The chain carries TRBV12-5 and TRBJ2-6; TRBD2 is a possible D gene (5 bases). CDR1 and CDR2 (germline): LGHNT, FRNRAP. V lost 0 bases and J 0 bases, leaving 12 bases between the germline ends. This CDR3 is 18 amino acids long. CDR3 nucleotide sequence: TGTGCTAGTGGTTTGGTACGAGGGAACCCCTCTGGGGCCAACGTCCTGACTTTC. Amino acid sequence: CASGLVRGNPSGANVLTF.

The gene calls are TRBV9 and TRBJ2-5; no clear D gene. Trimming stripped 0 bases from V and 5 bases from J, with 17 bases between. CDR1 SGDLS and CDR2 YYNGEE come from the germline V gene. CDR3 length: 16 residues. The CDR3 nucleotides read TGTGCCAGCAGCGTAGGACGAGGAAATACCAGGGAGACCCAGTACTTC. Residues: CASSVGRGNTRETQYF. The whole variable domain, filled in from reference TRBV9 and TRBJ2-5, reads DSGVTQTPKHLITATGQRVTLRCSPRSGDLSVYWYQQSLDQGLQFLIQYYNGEERAKGNILERFSAQQFPDLHSELNLSSLELGDSALYFCASSVGRGNTRETQYFGPGTRLLVL.

The chain is built from TRBV6-5 and TRBJ2-7; TRBD1 matches at 7 bases. With V trimmed by 4 bases and J by 2 bases, 5 bases remained unmatched. Germline CDR1 and CDR2: MNHEY and SVGAGI. The CDR3 contains 14 residues. The DNA for the CDR3 is TGTGCCAGCAGTTGGGGACAGTATCCCTACGAGCAGTACTTC. This translates into CASSWGQYPYEQYF.

This clone was found a few times. The V call is TRBV10-2, the J call TRBJ1-5; D not resolved. CDR1 is WSHSY and CDR2 is SAAADI in the germline V gene. Between the trimmed V and J ends, which lost 6 bases and 0 bases, there was a span of 3 bases. CDR3 size: 12 residues. CDR3 sequence: CASRDSNQPQHF. In DNA, the CDR3 is TGCGCCAGCAGGGATAGCAATCAGCCCCAGCATTTT.

The genes are TRBV27 and TRBJ2-5, with TRBD2 matching over 11 bases. CDR3 length: 16 residues. Germline lookup yields CDR1 MNHEY and CDR2 SMNVEV (reference sequence). The J segment lost 1 base and the V segment lost 4 bases, leaving 5 bases of the junction unmatched. CDR3 coding DNA: TGTGCCAGCAGTTCACTAGCGGGAGCGGGCCAAGAGACCCAGTACTTC. This codes for CASSSLAGAGQETQYF.

The gene calls are TRBV2 and TRBJ2-7; 13 nucleotides align to TRBD2. The length of the CDR3 is 17 residues. The germline V gene has CDR1 SNHLY and CDR2 FYNNEI. Losses at the gene ends were 4 bases for V and 6 bases for J; bases not matched to a gene: 12. CDR3 amino acids: CASSGVPGLAGNGEQYF. The CDR3, as DNA: TGTGCCAGCAGTGGAGTGCCGGGACTAGCGGGAAACGGCGAGCAGTACTTC. Supplemented by reference TRBV2 and TRBJ2-7, the full variable domain reads EPEVTQTPSHQVTQMGQEVILRCVPISNHLYFYWYRQILGQKVEFLVSFYNNEISEKSEIFDDQFSVERPDGSNFTLKIRSTKLEDSAMYFCASSGVPGLAGNGEQYFGPGTRLTVT.

Details on this clone: A much bigger clone sits one base away, suggesting this may be a read error. The same CDR3 can be traced to other DNA sequences in this sample. The chain recombines TRBV9 with TRBJ2-3; tentatively, D is TRBD1 or TRBD2 (5 bases each). CDR3 length equals 13 residues. From germline, CDR1 is SGDLS and CDR2 YYNGEE. Trimming pared 2 bases from V and 1 base from J, leaving 5 bases between. CDR3 amino acids: CASSVGGTDTQYF. The CDR3 coding sequence is TGTGCCAGCAGCGTGGGGGGCACAGATACGCAGTATTTT.

This clone has just a few counts. The chain combines TRBV19 with TRBJ2-5, with TRBD2 identical over 7 bases. The CDR3 has 14 residues. After removal of 3 bases from V and 2 bases from J, the junction contained 3 bases not matched to a gene. Germline V lookup: CDR1 LNHDA, CDR2 SQIVND (reference sequence). The CDR3 loop is CASSISGQQETQYF. The CDR3 nucleotides read TGTGCCAGTAGTATTAGCGGGCAGCAAGAGACCCAGTACTTC.

This clone was observed a few times. The J gene is TRBJ1-2, the V gene TRBV19, with 7 bases fitting TRBD1. The CDR3 loop spans 13 amino acids. The V gene's germline CDR1 is LNHDA and CDR2 SQIVND (reference sequence). The V segment lost 5 bases and the J segment 4 bases; nucleotides outside the gene matches: 4. CDR3 residues: CASSLGTAYGYTF. The CDR3 DNA is TGTGCCAGTAGTCTCGGGACAGCCTATGGCTACACCTTC.

This chain joins TRBV5-1 and TRBJ1-4; D is unresolved. CDR1 is SGHRS, CDR2 YFSETQ, per germline. Trimming removed 0 bases at V and 5 bases at J, with 8 bases between. This CDR3 has 14 residues. The CDR3 sequence is CASSLEPGNEKLFF. In nucleotides, the CDR3 is TGCGCCAGCAGCTTGGAACCGGGAAATGAAAAACTGTTTTTT.

This CDR3 is CASSRRGTGDPEAFF. For the CDR3, the DNA is TGTGCCAGCAGCCGTCGAGGGACAGGGGATCCTGAAGCTTTCTTT. V gene TRBV7-6 combines with J gene TRBJ1-1; 10 bases match TRBD1. The J segment lost 6 bases and the V segment lost 5 bases, leaving 9 bases of the junction unmatched. Per the germline V gene, CDR1 is SGHVS and CDR2 is FNYEAQ. The CDR3 covers 15 residues.

CDR3: CARSLQGYNEQFF. The CDR3 DNA follows: TGTGCCAGAAGCTTACAGGGGTACAATGAGCAGTTCTTC. The chain couples TRBV5-3 to TRBJ2-1; 7 bases line up with TRBD1. TRBV5-3 belongs to the ORF category, with a function that is uncertain. The trim removed 2 bases at V and 4 bases at J, leaving 0 bases unmatched. This CDR3 spans 13 amino acids.

The table lists this clone with a count of one. This chain joins TRBV4-1 and TRBJ2-3; TRBD2 matches 8 bases. Germline CDR1 MGHRA, CDR2 YSYEKL. The junction had 6 bases not matched to a gene; V was cut back by 1 base and J by 6 bases. The CDR3 runs to 15 residues. DNA of the CDR3: TGCGCCAGCAGCCAAGGCTACGGACTAGCTGATACGCAGTATTTT. It yields the protein CASSQGYGLADTQYF.

To note about this clone: At one boundary the junction diverges from the germline segment, which might be a read error. The CDR3 nucleotides are TGTGCCAGCAGCCCCGGACTAGCGGGAGGGCCCGCTACGGTGTTCTTC. The encoded protein is CASSPGLAGGPATVFF. This chain connects TRBV7-2 to TRBJ2-7; 15 nucleotides agree with TRBD2. CDR1 is SGHTA, CDR2 FQGNSA, per germline. The CDR3 contains 16 residues.

The rearrangement uses TRBV6-1 and TRBJ2-3; D assignment may be TRBD1 or TRBD2 (6 bases each). The CDR3 contains 14 residues. V lost 7 bases and J 6 bases, leaving 17 bases between the germline ends. CDR1 is MNHNS and CDR2 is SASEGT in the germline V gene. The CDR3 DNA is TGTGCCAGCACCGAGTGGGGGGCATGGGATACGCAGTATTTT. Residues: CASTEWGAWDTQYF.

The chain couples TRBV5-5 to TRBJ2-5; D ambiguous. The germline V gene encodes CDR1 SGHKS and CDR2 YYEKEE (reference sequence). The CDR3 is 15 residues long. Trimming took off 3 bases at V and 1 base at J, with 13 bases between the two ends. The DNA of the CDR3 is TGTGCCAGCAGCTCCCGACTTCATACCCAAGAGACCCAGTACTTC. This codes for CASSSRLHTQETQYF.

This chain connects TRBV7-2 to TRBJ2-5; 7 bases map to TRBD2. The trim removed 1 base at V and 4 bases at J, leaving 6 bases unmatched. The CDR3 is 15 amino acids. Germline values: CDR1 SGHTA, CDR2 FQGNSA. The CDR3, as DNA: TGTGCCAGCAGCTTAGGGCCGGGGGGTGCAGAGACCCAGTACTTC. Protein sequence: CASSLGPGGAETQYF.

The chain carries TRBV21-1 and TRBJ2-2; TRBD2, the table's D call, was not compared with the DNA. TRBV21-1 is a documented pseudogene. This CDR3 spans 16 amino acids. In DNA form, the CDR3 reads TGTGCCAGCAGCAAACCTAGCGGGGGTTTCACCGGGGAGCTGTTTTTT. It yields the protein CASSKPSGGFTGELFF.

This clone has only a few counts. The chain recombines TRBV7-2 with TRBJ2-3; possibly TRBD2 for D (5 bases). V was trimmed by 3 bases and J by 5 bases, leaving 12 bases between them. Germline loops: CDR1 SGHTA, CDR2 FQGNSA. This CDR3 has 14 amino acids. This CDR3 is CASSFLLEGDTQYF. Here the CDR3 DNA reads TGTGCCAGCAGCTTCCTACTAGAGGGAGATACGCAGTATTTT.

The rearrangement joins TRBV18 to TRBJ1-1, with D perhaps matching TRBD1 (5 bases). With 1 base removed from V and 2 bases from J, the gap between germline ends came to 11 bases. Germline V gene sequence: CDR1 KGHSH, CDR2 LQKENI. The CDR3 spans 15 residues. The CDR3 spells CASSPRVRENTEAFF. The CDR3 nucleotides read TGTGCCAGCTCACCACGGGTCAGGGAAAACACTGAAGCTTTCTTT.

The V call is TRBV6-5, the J call TRBJ2-3; D assignment may be TRBD1 or TRBD2 (5 bases each). The V end lost 0 bases, the J end lost 4 bases, and 14 bases lay between the germline ends. Germline values: CDR1 MNHEY, CDR2 SVGAGI. The CDR3 is 16 residues long. CDR3 region: CASSYSGTLMADTQYF. The CDR3 nucleotides are TGTGCCAGCAGTTACTCTGGGACCCTGATGGCAGATACGCAGTATTTT.

This clone has just a few counts. The rearrangement links TRBV7-2 to TRBJ2-5, with TRBD2 matching over 10 bases. The CDR3 totals 15 residues. The germline CDR1 and CDR2 sequences are SGHTA and FQGNSA. V dropped 5 bases and J dropped 4; count of bases not matched to a gene: 7. The CDR3 reads CASSTTASGRETQYF. The CDR3 coding sequence is TGTGCCAGCAGCACAACCGCTAGCGGGAGAGAGACCCAGTACTTC.

J is TRBJ2-3 and V is TRBV9; TRBD2 is a possible D gene (5 bases). The V gene lost 0 bases and the J gene lost 4 bases, with 21 bases spanning the gap. CDR1 and CDR2 from the germline V gene are SGDLS and YYNGEE. This CDR3 comprises 18 residues. CDR3 region: CASSVAKGYSALADTQYF. CDR3 coding DNA: TGTGCCAGCAGCGTAGCCAAGGGATATAGCGCCCTCGCAGATACGCAGTATTTT. The full variable domain, with the rest looked up from reference TRBV9 and TRBJ2-3, is DSGVTQTPKHLITATGQRVTLRCSPRSGDLSVYWYQQSLDQGLQFLIQYYNGEERAKGNILERFSAQQFPDLHSELNLSSLELGDSALYFCASSVAKGYSALADTQYFGPGTRLTVL.

The J gene is TRBJ1-4, the V gene TRBV25-1; D gene ambiguous. Germline V CDR1 and CDR2: MGHDK, SYGVNS. V lost 6 bases to trimming and J lost 0 bases, with 5 bases between them. The CDR3 has 13 amino acids. The chain's CDR3 is CASSPATNEKLFF. CDR3 nucleotide sequence: TGTGCCAGCAGCCCCGCAACTAATGAAAAACTGTTTTTT.

The J gene is TRBJ1-2, the V gene TRBV7-8; 11 bases agree with TRBD1. CDR3 length: 15 residues. The junction had 10 bases not matched to a gene; V was cut back by 5 bases and J by 8 bases. The germline V gene has CDR1 SGHVS and CDR2 FQNEAQ. The CDR3 DNA reads TGTGCCAGCAGCAAACGGGTGGGACAGGGGGGCGGCTACACCTTC. It yields the protein CASSKRVGQGGGYTF.

This chain links TRBV30 with TRBJ2-7; 8 bases match TRBD2. The length of the CDR3 is 12 residues. J lost 2 bases, V lost 3 bases, and 0 bases had no gene match. Germline V gene sequence: CDR1 GTSNPN, CDR2 SVGIG (reference sequence). The CDR3 DNA reads TGTGCCTGGAGCGGGGGGGCCTACGAGCAGTACTTC. This codes for CAWSGGAYEQYF.